This T cell receptor (beta chain) was observed in a study of persistence of HIV-infected CD4 T cells (dated by TCRdb to about 2020). In terms of the full investigation: The study isolated CMV- and HIV-1 Gag-responding CD4+ T cells from ART-treated individuals to examine antigen-driven clonal expansion of HIV-1-infected cells. The median time participants had been on suppressive ART was 8 years. Apart from two participants who underwent leukapheresis at a single time point, peripheral blood samples of up to about 180 mL were collected from participants at multiple time points. The clonality of all cells in each sorted population was measured by TCRbeta sequencing, and the clonality of infected cells was measured by proviral sequencing. Cross-participant TCR cluster analysis included under ten participants for CMV and over five participants for Gag. Points the paper makes about the study in general: Bulk TCR analyses could not be restricted to the rare CMV-responding cells that actually carried HIV-1 proviruses. TCRbeta richness in CMV- and Gag-responding cells was significantly lower than in anti-CD3/anti-CD28-responding cells; CMV-responding cells had higher oligoclonality than CD3/CD28-stimulated and Gag-responding cells. Few individuals were included in the study, and only a limited range of antigens was tested. Within the same sorted populations, TCR oligoclonality correlated with proviral oligoclonality. Degenerate expanded CDR3beta sequences were enriched in antigen-responding cells, suggesting convergent selection of CD4+ responses to CMV and Gag.

On this clone: Its recognized antigen is unknown. No quality values exist for individual bases; no much larger clone is one base distant.

V loses 4 bases of germline sequence and J loses 0 bases, and the interval between the two ends is 11 bases. From its cysteine to its phenylalanine, the CDR3 spans 15 amino acids. The entry retains the CDR3 DNA only, 45 bases that are in frame from base 1. Sequences KGHDR (CDR1) and SFDVKD (CDR2) are obtained from the germline V gene. The treatment or condition tag for this specimen amounts to: suppressive antiretroviral therapy. Lysates of CMV-infected fibroblasts at 10 ug/mL were used to stimulate the cells. Memory populations depleted of antigen-responding cells were obtained by sorting nonresponding CD40L-negative CD69-negative CD45RO-high memory CD4+ T cells. HIV-1-infected adults in whom suppressive ART had been started during chronic infection were enrolled as participants. For at least 4 years, the participants' plasma HIV-1 RNA had been undetectable, below 50 copies/mL. To be included, a participant needed positive CMV serology and a CD4+ T cell count above 400 cells/uL. Before stimulation, PBMCs were isolated using density centrifugation and depleted of CD8+ T cells. Stimulation of CD8-depleted PBMCs was carried out for approximately 17 hours with anti-CD28/CD49d costimulation, CD40-blocking antibody and enfuvirtide, to prevent new infections. Cell sorting was performed on a Beckman Coulter MoFlo Legacy or XDP sorter, and dead cells were excluded with propidium iodide. For samples with more than one million cells, genomic DNA was extracted with the QIAamp DNA Mini Kit, and for all other samples the Quick-DNA Microprep Kit was used.

The immunoSEQ hsTCRB assay version 4, run in survey mode, was used to sequence TCRbeta repertoires from genomic DNA. Genomic DNA was diluted to around 10 ng/uL, using up to about 1 ug per sample for TCRbeta sequencing. Per the source publication's procedure: TCRbeta data were analyzed in ImmunoSeq Analyzer 3.0, with diversity computed on productive nucleotide rearrangements. The improved Chao index was used to estimate lower-bound TCR diversity, and the Gini coefficient was used to estimate clonality using the Immunarch R package. Different nucleotide rearrangements encoding the same CDR3beta amino acid sequence were counted as distinct clonotypes. Differential abundance analysis found TCRbeta sequences that were significantly enriched in antigen-responding cells compared with anti-CD3/anti-CD28-activated cells. Using predicted peptide-MHC specificity as the basis, GLIPH2 grouped TCRs into clusters, both for each participant individually and for the merged data sets that combined participants. In its TCRdb copy, this immuneACCESS table keeps in-frame sequences only and misses some clones. Where compared with another copy, unresolved V genes explain less than half of these, and the others have no known cause. Clonal size and the V and J genes are those of that table, whereas D and trimming came from the DNA. Present in this sample are under 40,000 clones, roughly 82% of which were seen just once. Of the sample, 5% to 7.5% is held by the ten largest clones.

Rearrangement joined TRBV24-1 to TRBJ1-1, with the D segment identity uncertain. The clonotype was recovered from an adult woman with HIV who was CMV-seropositive. The sample here was CD4+ T cells sorted from PBMCs after approximately 20-hour stimulation, taken from a patient who received antiretroviral therapy. The cell subset or site label here, explained by the study, means: CD40L-CD69- CD45RO-high memory CD4 T cells not responding to CMV lysate. The DNA is as follows: TGTGCCACCAGTGAGCTCAGAGCTTTGAACACTGAAGCTTTCTTT. The encoded protein is CATSELRALNTEAFF.